This T cell receptor (beta chain) was recorded in a study of blood T cell repertoires in COVID-19. Data came from immunoSEQ multiplex PCR; TCRdb stores just in-frame clones and leaves some out. The sample lists around 270,000 clones, roughly 85% occurring once. All recovered Cohort 3 donors got two negative PCRs, got clearance, or saw symptom resolution. The sequenced sample was PBMCs or T cells enriched from blood (not recorded which). The clonotype originates from a woman aged 25 to 45 who had recovered from COVID-19.

The CDR3 spells CASSQGGSTYEQYF. The CDR3 DNA reads as TGTGCCAGCAGCCAAGGCGGCAGTACCTACGAGCAGTACTTC. This chain connects TRBV4-2 to TRBJ2-7; D gene unclear. The CDR3 contains 14 residues. Germline CDR1 LGHNA, CDR2 YNFKEQ. Trimming took 1 base from V and 2 from J, leaving 9 bases between them.